This TCR beta chain was sequenced in a study of blood T cells in healthy people across ages (dated by TCRdb to between 2014 and 2016). Background on the whole study: In model experiments, roughly one uniquely barcoded TCR beta cDNA molecule per two T cells was captured by template switching. The study measured age-related changes in TCR beta repertoire diversity using deep sequencing normalized with unique cDNA molecular identifiers. The donors were split into four age groups: young (average 16 years), middle-aged (about 40), aged (roughly 60) and long-lived (over 75). Two additional independent replicas of 1 million unique cDNA reads from the same blood draw were analyzed for two donors (one aged 18 to 30 and one aged 80 or older).

Comment on this clonotype: What antigen it recognizes has not been identified. No per-base quality is available; no much larger clone lies one base away.

Preparation of the library involved 5' RACE. The run used an Illumina HiSeq 2500. The second PCR ran for roughly 6 to 11 cycles and used a J-beta primer mix along with a sample-barcoded 5' primer. A template-switch 5' adaptor carrying 12 random nucleotides introduced a unique molecular identifier onto each TCR beta cDNA molecule. At least 2.5 million CDR3-containing paired-end reads were obtained from each sample. The Mint cDNA synthesis kit, primed by a TRBC-specific oligonucleotide, was used to synthesize first-strand cDNA from all RNA. After uracil-DNA glycosylase treatment, a first 18-cycle PCR used universal primers M1SS and BC2_uni_R on all cDNA. From the authors' description of their analysis: For normalization, 1 million high-quality reads, each with a distinct molecular identifier, were randomly selected from each sample. Reads sharing molecular identifiers were discarded rather than binned into consensus sequences. MiTCR, run with a Q25 quality threshold and the strictest error-elimination algorithm, handled CDR3 identification, clonotype clustering and error correction. A nonparametric unseen species model using Euler transformation provided a lower-bound estimate of total TCR beta diversity. The raw public reads went through TCRdb reprocessing: fastp at Q25, MiXCR clone calling, in-frame beta chains kept. CDR3 protein sequences are deduplicated, and each keeps its most common genes and DNA. V and J calls and clone size were set by TCRdb, not the authors. The sample records about 760,000 distinct CDR3 sequences, approximately 25% of which are singletons. The ten largest clones capture 9.4% of the sample.

Systemically healthy Caucasian individuals from Russia, 39 in total and aged about 6 to 95 years, were included as donors. Each donor gave around 9.5 milliliters of peripheral blood, collected into EDTA-treated Vacutainer tubes. PBMCs were isolated by Ficoll-Paque density-gradient centrifugation, with at least 6 million obtained per sample. Total RNA was extracted from PBMCs with Trizol reagent, with at least 6 micrograms obtained per sample. Naive CD45RAhigh/CD27high T cell percentages were measured by flow cytometry on a PBMC aliquot from every donor. What the study reported, not specific to this receptor: The percentage of naive T cells measured by flow cytometry correlated strongly with observed TCR beta diversity. Because donor CMV infection status was unknown, age-related changes in expanded clonotypes were potentially confounded. Since profiling was done on bulk unsorted PBMCs, naive and antigen-experienced compartments could not be conclusively compared. Compared with the aged group, the long-lived group had more naive CD4+ T cells, fewer expanded clones and increased TCR diversity, suggesting age selection. Estimates of total diversity based on one million sequenced T cells were regarded as lower bounds and as underestimates. Observed TCR beta diversity per million T cells fell roughly linearly with age, and a significant reduction was already apparent by age around 39.

These data also formed part of another study, on T cells of mothers and their children. The second study, in turn, reports: Nine systemically healthy Caucasian individuals served as donors, namely three mothers together with their six children. cDNA synthesis used all of the extracted RNA, with around 1.6 ug of RNA in each 15 ul reaction. In the second PCR, the M1S primer added sample barcodes and 2-4 random nucleotides. More than 8 million TCR beta CDR3 reads were obtained from each mother, and approximately 3 million reads were obtained from each child. Thymic selection similarly shapes TCR recombination output in related and unrelated pairs, with minor effect from inherited differences. Related mother-child pairs always showed normalized repertoire overlap that was slightly higher than in unrelated mother-child pairs, though the difference was never significant. With a sensitivity of 90 to 100 clones per million clonotypes, no persistent microchimeric T cell clones were detected. The study used deep NGS to compare TCR beta repertoires of mothers and children, seeking features distinguishing related mother-child pairs from unrelated individuals. On average, the children were 11 +/- 4 years old, while the mothers were about 40 +/- 4 years old. Libraries were sequenced on Illumina HiSeq 2000 with 100+100 nt paired-end reads after adapter ligation with NEBNext reagents. Mother and child libraries were prepared a month apart and sequenced in separate runs to prevent cross-contamination. Between about 500,000 and 2,100,000 distinct TCR beta clonotypes were identified per donor. Naive TCR beta clonotypes were estimated from low-frequency clonotypes matched to each donor's FACS-determined naive share, without sorting.

The TCR comes from a boy aged 5-17 years in good health. Sequencing was performed on blood.

The CDR3 loop reads CASSFIAGAREEQYF. The DNA sequence is as follows: TGTGCCAGCAGCTTTATAGCGGGAGCCCGAGAGGAGCAGTACTTC. Recombination joined TRBV7-9 with TRBJ2-5; 9 central nucleotides agree with TRBD2. At the junction V is shortened by 3 bases and J by 11 bases; bases outside the gene matches: 13. From the germline V gene (reference sequence), CDR1 is SEHNR and CDR2 is FQNEAQ. Spanning cysteine to phenylalanine, the CDR3 consists of 15 amino acids. Only CDR3 DNA remains: 45 bases, in frame from the first base.